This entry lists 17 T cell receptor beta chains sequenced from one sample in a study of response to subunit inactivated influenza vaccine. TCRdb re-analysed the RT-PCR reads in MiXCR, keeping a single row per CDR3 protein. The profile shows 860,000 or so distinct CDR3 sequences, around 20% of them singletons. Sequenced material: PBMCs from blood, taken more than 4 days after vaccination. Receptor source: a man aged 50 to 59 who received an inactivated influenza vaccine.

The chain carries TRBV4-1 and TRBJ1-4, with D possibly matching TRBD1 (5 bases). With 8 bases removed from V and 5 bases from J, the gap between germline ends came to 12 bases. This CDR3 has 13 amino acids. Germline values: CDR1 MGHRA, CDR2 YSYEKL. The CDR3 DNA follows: TGCGCCAGCGGGAAGGGGCTCAATGAAAAACTGTTTTTT. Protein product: CASGKGLNEKLFF.

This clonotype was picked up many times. The chain's CDR3 is CSARPLGAGGGAYEQYF. The CDR3 bases are TGCAGTGCTAGACCCCTTGGGGCGGGGGGGGGTGCCTACGAGCAGTACTTC. The chain joins TRBV20-1 to TRBJ2-7, with 9 bases lining up with TRBD2. The germline gives CDR1 DFQATT, CDR2 SNEGSKA (reference sequence). This CDR3 is 17 amino acids long. Germline trimming cut 2 bases from V and 2 bases from J; bases unmatched to any gene: 13.

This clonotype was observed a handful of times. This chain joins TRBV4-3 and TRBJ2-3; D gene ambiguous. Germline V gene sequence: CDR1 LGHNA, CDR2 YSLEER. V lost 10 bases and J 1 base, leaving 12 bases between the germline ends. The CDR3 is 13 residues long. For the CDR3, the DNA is TGCGCCACAGCACCCCGGGGCACAGATACGCAGTATTTT. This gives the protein CATAPRGTDTQYF.

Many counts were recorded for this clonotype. The CDR3 protein is CSARPSAGAGTEAFF. CDR3 nucleotides: TGCAGTGCTAGACCTTCGGCGGGCGCGGGGACTGAAGCTTTCTTT. This rearrangement joins TRBV20-1 to TRBJ1-1; D is uncertain. Trimming shortened V by 2 bases and J by 5 bases, and 18 bases separated the two germline ends. Germline V gene sequence: CDR1 DFQATT, CDR2 SNEGSKA (reference sequence). The CDR3 sequence is 15 residues long.

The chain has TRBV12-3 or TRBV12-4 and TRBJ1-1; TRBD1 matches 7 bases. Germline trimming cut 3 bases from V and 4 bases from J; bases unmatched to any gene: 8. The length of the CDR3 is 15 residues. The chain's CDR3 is CASSFPTGMGTEAFF. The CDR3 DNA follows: TGTGCCAGCAGTTTCCCGACAGGGATGGGCACTGAAGCTTTCTTT.

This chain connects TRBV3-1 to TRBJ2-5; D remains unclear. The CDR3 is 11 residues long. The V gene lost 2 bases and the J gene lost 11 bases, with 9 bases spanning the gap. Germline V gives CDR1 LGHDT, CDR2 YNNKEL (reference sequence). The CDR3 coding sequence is TGTGCCAGCAGCCAACCCCGGGCTCAGTACTTC. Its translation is CASSQPRAQYF.

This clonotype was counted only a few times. The CDR3 protein is CAISTGTRGTEAFF. As DNA, the CDR3 is TGTGCCATCAGTACAGGGACCAGAGGCACTGAAGCTTTCTTT. V and J are TRBV10-3 and TRBJ1-1, with D possibly TRBD1 on 6 matching bases. CDR1 is ENHRY, CDR2 SYGVKD, per germline. The CDR3 sequence is 14 residues long. The V and J ends lost 5 bases and 4 bases respectively, with 14 bases between them.

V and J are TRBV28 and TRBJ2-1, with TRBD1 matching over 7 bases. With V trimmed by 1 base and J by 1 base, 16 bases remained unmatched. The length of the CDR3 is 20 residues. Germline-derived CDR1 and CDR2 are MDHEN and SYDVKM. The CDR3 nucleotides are TGTGCCAGCAGTTTATTTGTGGCGCGGCAGGGGGTAGGGTCCTACAATGAGCAGTTCTTC. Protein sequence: CASSLFVARQGVGSYNEQFF. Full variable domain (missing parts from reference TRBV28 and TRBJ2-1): DVKVTQSSRYLVKRTGEKVFLECVQDMDHENMFWYRQDPGLGLRLIYFSYDVKMKEKGDIPEGYSVSREKKERFSLILESASTNQTSMYLCASSLFVARQGVGSYNEQFFGPGTRLTVL.

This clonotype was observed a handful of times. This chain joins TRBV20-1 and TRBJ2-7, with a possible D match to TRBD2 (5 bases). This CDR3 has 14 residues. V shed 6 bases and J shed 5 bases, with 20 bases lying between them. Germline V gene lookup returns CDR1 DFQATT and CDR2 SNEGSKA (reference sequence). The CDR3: CSATVGSQQNEQYF. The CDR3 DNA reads TGCAGTGCCACCGTTGGGAGTCAGCAGAACGAGCAGTACTTC.

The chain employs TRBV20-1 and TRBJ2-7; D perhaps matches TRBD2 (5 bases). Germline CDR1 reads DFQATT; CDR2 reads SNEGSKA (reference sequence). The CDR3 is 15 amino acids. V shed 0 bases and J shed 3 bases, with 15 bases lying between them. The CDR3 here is CSARDLLAADYEQYF. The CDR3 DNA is TGCAGTGCTAGAGATCTTCTAGCCGCTGACTACGAGCAGTACTTC.

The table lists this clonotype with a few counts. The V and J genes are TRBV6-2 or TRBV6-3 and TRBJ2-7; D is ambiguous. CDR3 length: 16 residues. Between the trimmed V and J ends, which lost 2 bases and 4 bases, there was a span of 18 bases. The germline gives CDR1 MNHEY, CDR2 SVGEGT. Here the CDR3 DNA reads TGTGCCAGCAGTTACAGGCGGCAGAGATTAGCTTACGAGCAGTACTTC. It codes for CASSYRRQRLAYEQYF.

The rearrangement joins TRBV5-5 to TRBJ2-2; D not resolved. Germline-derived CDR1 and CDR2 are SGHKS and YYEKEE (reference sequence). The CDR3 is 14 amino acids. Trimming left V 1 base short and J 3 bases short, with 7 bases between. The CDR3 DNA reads TGTGCCAGCAGCTTGTGGTGGGACACCGGGGAGCTGTTTTTT. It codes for CASSLWWDTGELFF.

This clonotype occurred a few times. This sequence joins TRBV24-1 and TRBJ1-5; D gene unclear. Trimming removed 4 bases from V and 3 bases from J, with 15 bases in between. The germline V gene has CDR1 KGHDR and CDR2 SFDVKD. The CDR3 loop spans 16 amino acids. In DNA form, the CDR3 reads TGTGCCACCAGTGACAGGAGAGCTCCTACCAATCAGCCCCAGCATTTT. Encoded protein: CATSDRRAPTNQPQHF.

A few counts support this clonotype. CDR3 residues: CASSFDSMTSGRPKYF. As DNA, the CDR3 is TGTGCCAGCAGCTTCGATTCTATGACTAGCGGGAGGCCTAAGTACTTC. The rearrangement links TRBV7-2 to TRBJ2-7; 13 nucleotides align to TRBD2. The V gene end was trimmed by 3 bases and the J gene end by 11 bases; junction bases not matched to a gene: 13. Germline lookup yields CDR1 SGHTA and CDR2 FQGNSA. This CDR3 spans 16 amino acids.

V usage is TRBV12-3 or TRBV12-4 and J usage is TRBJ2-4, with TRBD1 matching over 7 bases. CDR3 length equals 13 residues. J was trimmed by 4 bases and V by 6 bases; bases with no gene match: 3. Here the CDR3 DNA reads TGTGCCAGCAGAAGGGACAGTAAAAACATTCAGTACTTC. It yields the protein CASRRDSKNIQYF.

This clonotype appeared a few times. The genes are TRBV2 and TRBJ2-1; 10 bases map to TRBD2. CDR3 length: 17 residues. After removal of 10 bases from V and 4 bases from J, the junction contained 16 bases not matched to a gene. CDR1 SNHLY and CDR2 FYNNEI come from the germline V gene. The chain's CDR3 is CATKGLAEPLRYNEQFF. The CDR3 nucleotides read TGTGCCACCAAAGGACTAGCGGAGCCCCTGAGGTACAATGAGCAGTTCTTC.

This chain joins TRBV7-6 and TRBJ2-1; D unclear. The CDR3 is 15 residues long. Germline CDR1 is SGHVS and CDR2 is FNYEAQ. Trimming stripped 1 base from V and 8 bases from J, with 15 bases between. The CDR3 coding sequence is TGTGCCAGCAGCTTAGATTTGGCTCCCGAAGATGAGCAGTTCTTC. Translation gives CASSLDLAPEDEQFF.